Sequencing of this T cell receptor beta chain was carried out in a study of shared clonotypes between healthy human individuals. For the study at large: Contributing individuals were a couple of females and a few males aged 18 to 49.

Findings and limits, study-wide: Against clonotypes common to all four donors, non-shared ones had lower generation probabilities.

A remark on this clone: What it binds is unknown.

CDR1 MNHNS and CDR2 SASEGT come from the germline V gene. The CDR3 is made up of 12 amino acids. Trimming shortened V by 5 bases and J by 3 bases, and 7 bases separated the two germline ends. Assay used: immunoSEQ multiplex PCR; TCRdb lists only in-frame clones, some missing. The data hold roughly 1,100,000 clones, with under 80% observed a single time. The TCR was taken from a man younger than 30 in good health. The chain uses TRBV6-1 and TRBJ1-1; no reliable D call. Sequenced material: memory CD4+ T cells sorted from blood. Subset given: CD45RA-negative fraction. The CDR3 sequence is CASSQLYTEAFF. The CDR3 DNA reads as TGTGCCAGCAGTCAACTATACACTGAAGCTTTCTTT.